This T cell receptor beta chain was sequenced during a study of shared clonotypes between healthy human individuals. Findings and caveats of the study: In contrast to clonotypes shared by all four donors, non-shared clonotypes had lower generation probabilities. Enrolling few donors narrowed the genetic and exposure-history diversity that was represented.

About this clone itself: Its antigen is unidentified.

Germline CDR1 KGHSH, CDR2 LQKENI. The CDR3 has 16 residues. V was shortened by 2 bases and J by 0 bases, with 11 bases between the two germline ends. Method: immunoSEQ multiplex PCR; TCRdb's copy keeps in-frame clones and lacks some. The sample has 180,000 or so clones; roughly 91% are singletons. Donors included only healthy HIV-negative adults lacking recent acute infections or vaccinations. Investigators divided CD4+ cells into CD45RA+ naive and CD45RA-negative memory subsets. The chain recombines TRBV18 with TRBJ1-3; TRBD1 might be the D (5 bases). Sequenced: naive CD4+ T cells sorted from blood. The subset is: CD45RA+ positively selected. This sequence originates from a woman in her twenties or thirties in good health. This chain's CDR3 is CASSPDRFDSGNTIYF. The CDR3 DNA follows: TGTGCCAGCTCACCAGACAGATTTGACTCTGGAAACACCATATATTTT.